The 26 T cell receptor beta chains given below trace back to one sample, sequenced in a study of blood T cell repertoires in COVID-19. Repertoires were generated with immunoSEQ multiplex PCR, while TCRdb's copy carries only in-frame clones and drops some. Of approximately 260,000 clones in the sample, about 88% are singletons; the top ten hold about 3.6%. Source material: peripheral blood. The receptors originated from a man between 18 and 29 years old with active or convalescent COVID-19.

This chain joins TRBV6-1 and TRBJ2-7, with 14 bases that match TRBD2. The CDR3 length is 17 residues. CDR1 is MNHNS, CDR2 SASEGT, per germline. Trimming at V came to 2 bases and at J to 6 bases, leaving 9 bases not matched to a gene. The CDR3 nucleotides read TGTGCCAGCAGTGAACTTACGGGACTAGCGGGGGCCGGCGAGCAGTACTTC. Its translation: CASSELTGLAGAGEQYF.

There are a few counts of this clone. The CDR3 nucleotides are TGCGCCAGCAGCTCAGGACAGGGGGTCACCGGGGAGCTGTTTTTT. Residues: CASSSGQGVTGELFF. The chain links TRBV5-1 to TRBJ2-2, with 10 bases fitting TRBD1. V lost 3 bases, J lost 4 bases, and 3 bases stayed unmatched. Germline values: CDR1 SGHRS, CDR2 YFSETQ. The CDR3 runs 15 residues.

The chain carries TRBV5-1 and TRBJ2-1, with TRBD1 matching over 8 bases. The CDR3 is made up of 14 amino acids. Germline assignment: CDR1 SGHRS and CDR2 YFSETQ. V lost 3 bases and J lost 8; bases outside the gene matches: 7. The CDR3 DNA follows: TGCGCCAGCAGCTCCCAGGGGGCGCAGGATGAGCAGTTCTTC. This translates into CASSSQGAQDEQFF.

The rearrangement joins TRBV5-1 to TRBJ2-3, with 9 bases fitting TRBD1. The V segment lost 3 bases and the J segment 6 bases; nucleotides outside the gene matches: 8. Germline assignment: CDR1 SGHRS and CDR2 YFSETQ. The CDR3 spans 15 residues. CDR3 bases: TGCGCCAGCAGCTCCCGGACAGGGGATGGGGATACGCAGTATTTT. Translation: CASSSRTGDGDTQYF.

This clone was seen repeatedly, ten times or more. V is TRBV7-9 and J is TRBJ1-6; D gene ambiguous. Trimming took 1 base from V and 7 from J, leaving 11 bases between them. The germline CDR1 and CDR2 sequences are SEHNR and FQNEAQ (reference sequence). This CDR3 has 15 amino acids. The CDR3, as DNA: TGTGCCAGCAGCTTAGGCCAACACGAAAATTCACCCCTCCACTTT. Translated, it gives CASSLGQHENSPLHF.

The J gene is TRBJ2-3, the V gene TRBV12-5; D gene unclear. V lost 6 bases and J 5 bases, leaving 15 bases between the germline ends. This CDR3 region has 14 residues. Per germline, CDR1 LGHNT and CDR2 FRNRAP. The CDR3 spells CASGAAEFGDTQYF. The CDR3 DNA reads TGTGCTAGTGGGGCTGCGGAATTCGGAGATACGCAGTATTTT.

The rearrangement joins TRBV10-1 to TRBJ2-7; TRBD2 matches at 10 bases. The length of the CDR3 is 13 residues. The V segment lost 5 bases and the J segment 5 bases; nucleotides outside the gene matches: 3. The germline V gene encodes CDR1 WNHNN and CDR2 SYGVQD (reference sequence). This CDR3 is CASSKGLADEQYF. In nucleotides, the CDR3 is TGCGCCAGCAGTAAAGGACTAGCGGACGAGCAGTACTTC.

In DNA form, the CDR3 reads TGTGCCAGCAGCCGTACGGACAGGTTGCAAGAGACCCAGTACTTC. Amino acid sequence: CASSRTDRLQETQYF. V usage is TRBV7-9 and J usage is TRBJ2-5; 7 nucleotides match TRBD1. Germline CDR1 and CDR2: SEHNR and FQNEAQ (reference sequence). There are 15 residues in the CDR3. Germline trimming cut 5 bases from V and 2 bases from J; bases unmatched to any gene: 8.

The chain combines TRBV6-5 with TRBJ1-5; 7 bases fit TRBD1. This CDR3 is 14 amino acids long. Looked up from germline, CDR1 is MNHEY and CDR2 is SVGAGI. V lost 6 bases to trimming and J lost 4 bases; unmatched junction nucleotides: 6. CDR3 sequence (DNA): TGTGCCAGCAGGCCCGGGACAGAGAATCAGCCCCAGCATTTT. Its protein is CASRPGTENQPQHF.

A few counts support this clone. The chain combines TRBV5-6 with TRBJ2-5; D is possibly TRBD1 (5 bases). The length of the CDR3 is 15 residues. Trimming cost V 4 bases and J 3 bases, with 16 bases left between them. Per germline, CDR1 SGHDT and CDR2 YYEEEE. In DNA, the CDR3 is TGTGCCAGCAGCGTCCGACAGATTTGGGAAGAGACCCAGTACTTC. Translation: CASSVRQIWEETQYF.

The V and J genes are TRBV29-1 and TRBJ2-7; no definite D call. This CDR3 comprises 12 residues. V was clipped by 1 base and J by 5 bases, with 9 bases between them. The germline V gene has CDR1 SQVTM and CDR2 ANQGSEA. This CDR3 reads CSVEGLGHEQYF. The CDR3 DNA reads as TGCAGCGTTGAAGGGCTGGGCCACGAGCAGTACTTC.

For the CDR3, the DNA is TGTGCCAGCAGTCGAGTCATCGGCGGTGAGCAGTTCTTC. Its protein is CASSRVIGGEQFF. V and J are TRBV12-3 or TRBV12-4 and TRBJ2-1; D ambiguous. The CDR3 totals 13 residues. The germline V and J ends were trimmed by 5 bases and 9 bases, with 14 bases remaining between them.

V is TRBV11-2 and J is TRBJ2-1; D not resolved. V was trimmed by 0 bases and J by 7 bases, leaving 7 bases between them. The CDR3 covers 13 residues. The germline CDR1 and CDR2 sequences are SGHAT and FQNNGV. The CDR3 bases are TGTGCCAGCAGCTTAGAATGGCGGAATGAGCAGTTCTTC. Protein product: CASSLEWRNEQFF.

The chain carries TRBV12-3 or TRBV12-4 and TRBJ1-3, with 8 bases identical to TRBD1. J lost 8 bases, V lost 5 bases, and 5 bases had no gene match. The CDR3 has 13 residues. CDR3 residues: CASSSTGGHTIYF. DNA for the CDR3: TGTGCCAGCAGTAGCACAGGGGGTCACACCATATATTTT.

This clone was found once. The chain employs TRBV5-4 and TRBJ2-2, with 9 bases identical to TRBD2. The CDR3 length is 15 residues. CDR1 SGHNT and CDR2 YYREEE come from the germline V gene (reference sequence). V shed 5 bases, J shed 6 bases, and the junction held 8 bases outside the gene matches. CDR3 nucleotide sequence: TGTGCCAGCAGGAATGCGGGGGGGCCCCCCGGGGAGCTGTTTTTT. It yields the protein CASRNAGGPPGELFF.

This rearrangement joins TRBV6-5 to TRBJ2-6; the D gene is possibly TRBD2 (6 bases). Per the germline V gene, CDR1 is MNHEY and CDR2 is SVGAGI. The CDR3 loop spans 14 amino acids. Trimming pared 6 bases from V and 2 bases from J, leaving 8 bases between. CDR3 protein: CASREGAGANVLTF. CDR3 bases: TGTGCCAGCAGGGAGGGTGCTGGGGCCAACGTCCTGACTTTC.

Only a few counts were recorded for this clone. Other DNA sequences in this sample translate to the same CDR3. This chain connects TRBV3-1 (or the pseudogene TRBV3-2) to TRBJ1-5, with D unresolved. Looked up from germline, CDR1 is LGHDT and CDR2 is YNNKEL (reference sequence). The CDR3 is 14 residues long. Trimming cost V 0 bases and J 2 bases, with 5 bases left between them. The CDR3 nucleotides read TGTGCCAGCAGCCAAGACGCGGGCAATCAGCCCCAGCATTTT. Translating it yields CASSQDAGNQPQHF.

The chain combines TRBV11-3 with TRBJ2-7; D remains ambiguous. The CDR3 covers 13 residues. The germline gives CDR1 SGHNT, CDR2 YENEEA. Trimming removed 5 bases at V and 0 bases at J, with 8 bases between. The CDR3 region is CASSPTTSYEQYF. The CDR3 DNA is TGTGCCAGCAGCCCTACTACCTCCTACGAGCAGTACTTC. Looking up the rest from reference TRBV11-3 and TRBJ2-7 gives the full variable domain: EAGVVQSPRYKIIEKKQPVAFWCNPISGHNTLYWYLQNLGQGPELLIRYENEEAVDDSQLPKDRFSAERLKGVDSTLKIQPAELGDSAVYLCASSPTTSYEQYFGPGTRLTVT.

CDR3 sequence: CASAEVGDEQFF. DNA of the CDR3: TGTGCTAGTGCGGAGGTTGGCGATGAGCAGTTCTTC. The rearrangement uses TRBV12-5 and TRBJ2-1; the D gene is possibly TRBD2 (5 bases). Germline V CDR1 and CDR2: LGHNT, FRNRAP. The CDR3 totals 12 residues. Trimming pared 7 bases from V and 8 bases from J, leaving 12 bases between.

Here the CDR3 reads CASSAGQGGFFDEQFF. As DNA, the CDR3 is TGTGCCAGCAGTGCCGGACAGGGGGGCTTCTTTGATGAGCAGTTCTTC. This chain joins TRBV6-1 and TRBJ2-1, with TRBD1 matching 10 bases. The CDR3 is made up of 16 amino acids. V trimming: 4 bases; J trimming: 8 bases; junction bases outside the gene matches: 11. Germline CDR1 reads MNHNS; CDR2 reads SASEGT.

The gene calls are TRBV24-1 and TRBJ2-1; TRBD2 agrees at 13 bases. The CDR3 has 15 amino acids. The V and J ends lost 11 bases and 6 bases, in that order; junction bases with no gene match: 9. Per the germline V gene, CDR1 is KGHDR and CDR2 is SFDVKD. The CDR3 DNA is TGTGCCAGCAATCGGACTAGCGGGAGCTTCAATGAGCAGTTCTTC. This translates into CASNRTSGSFNEQFF.

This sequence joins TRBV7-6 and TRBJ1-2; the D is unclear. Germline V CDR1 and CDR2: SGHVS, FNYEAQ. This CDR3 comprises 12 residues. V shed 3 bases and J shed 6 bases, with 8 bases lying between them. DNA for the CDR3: TGTGCCAGCAGCTTTGGAGGCGATGGCTACACCTTC. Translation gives CASSFGGDGYTF.

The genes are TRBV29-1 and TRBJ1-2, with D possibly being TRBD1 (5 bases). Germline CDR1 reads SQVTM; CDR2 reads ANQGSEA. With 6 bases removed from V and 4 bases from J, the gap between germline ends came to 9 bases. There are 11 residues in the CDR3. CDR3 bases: TGCAGCGTCGTCGACAGCTATGGCTACACCTTC. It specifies CSVVDSYGYTF.

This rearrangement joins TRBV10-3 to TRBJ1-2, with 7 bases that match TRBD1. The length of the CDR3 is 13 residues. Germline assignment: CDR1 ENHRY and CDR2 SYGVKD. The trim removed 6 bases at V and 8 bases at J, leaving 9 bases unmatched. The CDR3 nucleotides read TGTGCCATCAGGCCCGACAGGGATGAAGGCTACACCTTC. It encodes CAIRPDRDEGYTF.

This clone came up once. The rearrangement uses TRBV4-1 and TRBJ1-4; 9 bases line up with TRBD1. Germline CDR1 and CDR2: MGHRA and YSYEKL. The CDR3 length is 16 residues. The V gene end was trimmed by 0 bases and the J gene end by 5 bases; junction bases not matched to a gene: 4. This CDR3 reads CASSQDRGTGNEKLFF. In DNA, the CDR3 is TGCGCCAGCAGCCAAGATCGGGGGACAGGGAATGAAAAACTGTTTTTT.

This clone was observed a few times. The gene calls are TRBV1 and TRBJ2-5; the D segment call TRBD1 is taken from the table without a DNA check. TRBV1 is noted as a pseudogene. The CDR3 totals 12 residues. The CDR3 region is CTSRTGTETQYF. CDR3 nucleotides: TGCACCAGCAGGACAGGGACAGAGACCCAGTACTTC.